Each of the 23 T cell receptor beta chains below was sequenced from the same sample in a study of cytomegalovirus exposure and HLA in healthy donors. Assay: immunoSEQ multiplex PCR; the TCRdb copy retains only in-frame clones and omits some. Of 60,000 to 70,000 clones listed, about 92% are singletons. The specimen was PBMCs. These receptor sequences come from a man between 18 and 35 years old in good health and CMV-seropositive.

The chain's CDR3 is CASSQVLRSGQPQHF. The CDR3 DNA reads TGCGCCAGCAGCCAAGTCCTCAGGTCGGGGCAGCCCCAGCATTTT. The rearrangement uses TRBV4-1 and TRBJ1-5; no definite D call. V was clipped by 1 base and J by 7 bases, with 14 bases between them. Germline-derived CDR1 and CDR2 are MGHRA and YSYEKL. CDR3 length: 15 amino acids.

The sample holds one count of this clone. V gene TRBV9 combines with J gene TRBJ2-7; 11 bases align to TRBD2. The CDR3 covers 15 residues. The J segment lost 3 bases and the V segment lost 3 bases, leaving 5 bases of the junction unmatched. Germline values: CDR1 SGDLS, CDR2 YYNGEE. The CDR3 here is CASSELAGAYYEQYF. The CDR3 region has the DNA TGTGCCAGCAGCGAACTAGCGGGAGCTTACTACGAGCAGTACTTC.

In this sample, this clone turned up once. The chain is built from TRBV28 and TRBJ2-7, with D tentatively TRBD1 (6 bases). V was trimmed by 7 bases and J by 7 bases, leaving 20 bases between them. The CDR3 is 14 amino acids. Germline V gene sequence: CDR1 MDHEN, CDR2 SYDVKM. In nucleotides, the CDR3 is TGTGCCAGCACTTCCGTAGGGGACAATAAAGAGCAGTACTTC. It specifies CASTSVGDNKEQYF.

This clone was observed a single time. This chain links TRBV7-3 with TRBJ2-2; the match to TRBD1 covers 8 bases. The length of the CDR3 is 14 residues. The junction had 6 bases not matched to a gene; V was cut back by 5 bases and J by 7 bases. Germline assignment: CDR1 SGHTA and CDR2 FQGTGA. The CDR3 nucleotides are TGTGCCAGCAGCATCGGACAGGGCATCGGGGAGCTGTTTTTT. Translating gives CASSIGQGIGELFF.

This clone appeared once. This chain connects TRBV6-1 to TRBJ2-2; D remains ambiguous. V gave up 0 bases and J gave up 5 bases, with 7 bases separating them. CDR1 and CDR2 from the germline V gene are MNHNS and SASEGT. There are 14 residues in the CDR3. DNA for the CDR3: TGTGCCAGCAGTGAAGCCCGGAGTACCGGGGAGCTGTTTTTT. Translated, it gives CASSEARSTGELFF.

The J gene is TRBJ1-4, the V gene TRBV11-2; TRBD1 is a possible D gene (5 bases). V was pared by 2 bases and J by 8 bases, with 12 bases between. There are 14 residues in the CDR3. CDR1 is SGHAT and CDR2 is FQNNGV in the germline V gene. DNA for the CDR3: TGTGCCAGCAGCTTAAAGGGGATATACGAAAAACTGTTTTTT. This sequence encodes CASSLKGIYEKLFF.

V gene TRBV4-2 combines with J gene TRBJ2-7; 9 positions agree with TRBD2. Germline values: CDR1 LGHNA, CDR2 YNFKEQ. The J segment lost 1 base and the V segment lost 0 bases, leaving 7 bases of the junction unmatched. This CDR3 has 17 residues. The CDR3 bases are TGTGCCAGCAGCCAAGAATCCGCGACTAGCGGATCCTACGAGCAGTACTTC. Protein: CASSQESATSGSYEQYF.

This clone was counted a single time. This chain uses TRBV19 with TRBJ2-7, with D unresolved. CDR1 and CDR2 (germline): LNHDA, SQIVND (reference sequence). V lost 2 bases, J lost 3 bases, and 14 bases lay in between. The CDR3 extends over 15 amino acids. The CDR3 loop reads CASSISENLNYEQYF. The CDR3 coding sequence is TGTGCCAGTAGTATATCCGAGAATTTAAACTACGAGCAGTACTTC.

This chain joins TRBV4-2 and TRBJ2-5; 8 bases fit TRBD2. The J call is doubtful: the DNA matches TRBJ2-7 better. The CDR3 length is 15 residues. Germline CDR1 reads LGHNA; CDR2 reads YNFKEQ. The CDR3 spells CASSPSTSETYEQYF. The DNA for the CDR3 is TGTGCCAGCAGCCCCTCGACTAGCGAGACCTACGAGCAGTACTTC.

The chain carries TRBV2 and TRBJ2-2; 9 bases map to TRBD2. Germline V gene lookup returns CDR1 SNHLY and CDR2 FYNNEI. Germline trimming cut 3 bases from V and 2 bases from J; bases unmatched to any gene: 7. There are 17 residues in the CDR3. CDR3 sequence (DNA): TGTGCCAGCAGTGACCGGCTAGCGGGAACTAACACCGGGGAGCTGTTTTTT. As protein: CASSDRLAGTNTGELFF.

The chain couples TRBV6-4 to TRBJ2-1; 10 bases match TRBD2. The V segment lost 6 bases and the J segment 5 bases; nucleotides outside the gene matches: 7. The CDR3 totals 15 residues. The germline gives CDR1 MRHNA, CDR2 SNTAGT. Here the CDR3 reads CASSRVAGGDNEQFF. CDR3 DNA sequence: TGTGCCAGCAGCAGAGTAGCGGGAGGTGACAATGAGCAGTTCTTC.

This chain links TRBV10-2 with TRBJ2-1; D gene ambiguous. CDR3 size: 13 residues. Germline CDR1 and CDR2: WSHSY and SAAADI. Trimming shortened V by 7 bases and J by 7 bases, and 14 bases separated the two germline ends. CDR3 sequence reads: CASNVHRTNEQFF. Here the CDR3 DNA reads TGCGCCAGCAATGTCCATCGCACAAATGAGCAGTTCTTC.

The chain uses TRBV9 and TRBJ2-3; unclear D gene. This CDR3 is 11 amino acids long. Germline values: CDR1 SGDLS, CDR2 YYNGEE. V was shortened by 3 bases and J by 8 bases, with 7 bases between the two germline ends. CDR3 DNA sequence: TGTGCCAGCAGCGCCTCTAGTACGCAGTATTTT. It yields the protein CASSASSTQYF.

This chain connects TRBV28 to TRBJ1-1, with 8 bases identical to TRBD1. The CDR3 spans 15 residues. V was pared by 4 bases and J by 1 base, with 5 bases of the junction left unmatched. The germline gives CDR1 MDHEN, CDR2 SYDVKM. The CDR3 loop is CASSSRQGKNTEAFF. CDR3 DNA: TGTGCCAGCAGTTCCCGACAGGGGAAGAACACTGAAGCTTTCTTT.

The chain employs TRBV30 and TRBJ2-7; possibly TRBD1 for D (6 bases). The length of the CDR3 is 16 residues. Germline CDR1 and CDR2: GTSNPN and SVGIG (reference sequence). V lost 3 bases and J 0 bases, leaving 18 bases between the germline ends. The CDR3 protein is CAWSSEGVVASYEQYF. The DNA for the CDR3 is TGTGCCTGGAGCTCAGAGGGGGTAGTGGCCTCCTACGAGCAGTACTTC.

The V gene is TRBV18, the J gene TRBJ2-1; the D gene is possibly TRBD1 (5 bases). The CDR3 has 16 residues. Germline V gene lookup returns CDR1 KGHSH and CDR2 LQKENI. The V and J ends lost 0 bases and 1 base respectively, with 10 bases between them. DNA for the CDR3: TGTGCCAGCTCACCACCTGCAGGGTCTTCCTACAATGAGCAGTTCTTC. It is translated as CASSPPAGSSYNEQFF. Full variable domain (remainder filled in from reference TRBV18 and TRBJ2-1): NAGVMQNPRHLVRRRGQEARLRCSPMKGHSHVYWYRQLPEEGLKFMVYLQKENIIDESGMPKERFSAEFPKEGPSILRIQQVVRGDSAAYFCASSPPAGSSYNEQFFGPGTRLTVL.

The chain combines TRBV5-1 with TRBJ2-5; 7 nucleotides match TRBD1. J was trimmed by 2 bases and V by 4 bases; bases with no gene match: 2. This CDR3 contains 13 residues. The germline V gene encodes CDR1 SGHRS and CDR2 YFSETQ. CDR3 bases: TGCGCCAGCAGCCGGGGACAGCAAGAGACCCAGTACTTC. Translated, it gives CASSRGQQETQYF. The full variable domain, with the rest looked up from reference TRBV5-1 and TRBJ2-5, is KAGVTQTPRYLIKTRGQQVTLSCSPISGHRSVSWYQQTPGQGLQFLFEYFSETQRNKGNFPGRFSGRQFSNSRSEMNVSTLELGDSALYLCASSRGQQETQYFGPGTRLLVL.

The V gene is TRBV18, the J gene TRBJ2-5; 9 bases map to TRBD1. Germline lookup yields CDR1 KGHSH and CDR2 LQKENI. V lost 1 base, J lost 6 bases, and 6 bases stayed unmatched. The CDR3 runs 15 residues. The CDR3 here is CASSPLQGARKTQYF. In DNA, the CDR3 is TGTGCCAGCTCACCACTACAGGGGGCGCGTAAGACCCAGTACTTC.

The chain carries TRBV11-3 and TRBJ2-3; possibly TRBD1 for D (6 bases). The germline CDR1 and CDR2 sequences are SGHNT and YENEEA. The V end lost 0 bases, the J end lost 7 bases, and 17 bases lay between the germline ends. The CDR3 spans 16 residues. The CDR3 spells CASSLDPTGLGNTQYF. The CDR3 region has the DNA TGTGCCAGCAGCTTAGATCCAACAGGGTTGGGGAATACGCAGTATTTT.

The genes are TRBV28 and TRBJ2-7, with a tentative D call TRBD1 (5 bases). Looked up from germline, CDR1 is MDHEN and CDR2 is SYDVKM. CDR3 length: 16 residues. V lost 3 bases and J 2 bases, leaving 17 bases between the germline ends. The CDR3 region has the DNA TGTGCCAGCAGTTTCATTCAAGGGGTGATAACCTACGAGCAGTACTTC. Translated, it gives CASSFIQGVITYEQYF.

CDR3 sequence: CASSSRGGENTEAFF. The CDR3 DNA is TGTGCCAGCAGTTCTCGAGGGGGGGAGAACACTGAAGCTTTCTTT. The chain joins TRBV27 to TRBJ1-1, with D possibly matching TRBD1 (6 bases). V lost 4 bases and J lost 1, with 13 bases in between. The CDR3 has 15 amino acids. Germline V gene sequence: CDR1 MNHEY, CDR2 SMNVEV (reference sequence).

The V and J genes are TRBV21-1 and TRBJ2-2; the table names TRBD2, a call not compared with the DNA. TRBV21-1 is designated a pseudogene. This CDR3 has 17 residues. The CDR3 nucleotides read TGTGCCAGCAGCAAAGCGCTGCCAGCGGGATCCACCGGGGAGCTGTTTTTT. The encoded protein is CASSKALPAGSTGELFF.

This clone came up once. This chain uses TRBV5-1 with TRBJ2-5; D unclear. The CDR3 contains 15 residues. V was cut by 0 bases and J by 4 bases, with 13 bases left in between. Germline CDR1 SGHRS, CDR2 YFSETQ. CDR3 amino acids: CASSLAGQRGETQYF. CDR3 sequence (DNA): TGCGCCAGCAGCTTGGCAGGCCAACGTGGAGAGACCCAGTACTTC.